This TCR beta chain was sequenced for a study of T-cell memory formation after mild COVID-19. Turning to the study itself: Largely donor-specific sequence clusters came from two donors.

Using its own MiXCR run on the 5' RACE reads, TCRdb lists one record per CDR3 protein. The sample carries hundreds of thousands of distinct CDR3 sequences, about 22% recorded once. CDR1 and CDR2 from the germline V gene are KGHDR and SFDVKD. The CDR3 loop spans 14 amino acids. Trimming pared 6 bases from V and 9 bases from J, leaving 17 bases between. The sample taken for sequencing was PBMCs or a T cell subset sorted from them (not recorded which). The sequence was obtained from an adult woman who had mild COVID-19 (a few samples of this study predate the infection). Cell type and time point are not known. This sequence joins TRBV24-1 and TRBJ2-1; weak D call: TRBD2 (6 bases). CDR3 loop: CATSLEGGEGEQFF. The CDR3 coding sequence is TGTGCCACCAGTTTGGAGGGCGGGGAAGGTGAGCAGTTCTTC.